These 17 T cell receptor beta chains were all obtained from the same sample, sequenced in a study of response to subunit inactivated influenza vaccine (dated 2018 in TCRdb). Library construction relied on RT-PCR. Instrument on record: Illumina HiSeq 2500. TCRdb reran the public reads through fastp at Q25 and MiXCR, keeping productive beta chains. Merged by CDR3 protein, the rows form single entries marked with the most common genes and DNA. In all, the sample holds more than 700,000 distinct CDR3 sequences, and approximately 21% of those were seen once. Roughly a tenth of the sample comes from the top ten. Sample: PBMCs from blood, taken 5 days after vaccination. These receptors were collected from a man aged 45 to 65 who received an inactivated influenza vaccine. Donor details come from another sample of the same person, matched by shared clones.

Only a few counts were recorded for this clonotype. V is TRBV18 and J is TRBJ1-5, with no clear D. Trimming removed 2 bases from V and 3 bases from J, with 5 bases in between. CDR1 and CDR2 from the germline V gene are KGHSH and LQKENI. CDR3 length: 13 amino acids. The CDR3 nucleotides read TGTGCCAGCTCACCAGCCTACAATCAGCCCCAGCATTTT. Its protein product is CASSPAYNQPQHF.

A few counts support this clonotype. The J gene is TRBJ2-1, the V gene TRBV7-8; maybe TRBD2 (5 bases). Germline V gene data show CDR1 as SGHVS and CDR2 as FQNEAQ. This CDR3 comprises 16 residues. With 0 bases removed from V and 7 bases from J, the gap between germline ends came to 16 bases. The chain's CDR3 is CASSLAGAGRPNEQFF. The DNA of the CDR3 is TGTGCCAGCAGCTTAGCGGGAGCCGGCAGGCCTAATGAGCAGTTCTTC.

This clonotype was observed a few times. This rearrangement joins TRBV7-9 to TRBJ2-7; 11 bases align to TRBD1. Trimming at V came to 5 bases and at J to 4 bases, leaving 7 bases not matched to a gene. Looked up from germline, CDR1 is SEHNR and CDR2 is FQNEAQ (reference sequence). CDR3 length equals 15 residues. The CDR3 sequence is CASSTGQGARYEQYF. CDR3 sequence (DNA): TGTGCCAGCAGCACCGGACAGGGGGCGCGATACGAGCAGTACTTC.

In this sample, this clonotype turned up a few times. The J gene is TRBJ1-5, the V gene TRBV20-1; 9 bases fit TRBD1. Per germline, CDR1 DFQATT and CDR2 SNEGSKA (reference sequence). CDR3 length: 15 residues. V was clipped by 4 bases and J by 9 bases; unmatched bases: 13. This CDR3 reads CSATGQGLARLPQHF. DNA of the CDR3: TGCAGTGCTACGGGACAGGGTCTAGCAAGGCTGCCCCAGCATTTT.

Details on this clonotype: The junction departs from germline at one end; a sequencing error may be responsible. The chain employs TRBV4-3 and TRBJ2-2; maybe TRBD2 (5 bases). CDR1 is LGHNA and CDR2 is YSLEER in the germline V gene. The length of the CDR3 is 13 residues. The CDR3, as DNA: TGCGCCAGCAGCCAAGAGAGGGAGTTCCCACGAATTTTT. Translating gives CASSQEREFPRIF.

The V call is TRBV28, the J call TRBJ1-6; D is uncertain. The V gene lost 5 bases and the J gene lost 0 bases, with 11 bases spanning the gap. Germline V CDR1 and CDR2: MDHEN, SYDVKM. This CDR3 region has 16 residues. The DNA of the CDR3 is TGTGCCAGCAGTCAGGCGGGGAGCTCCTATAATTCACCCCTCCACTTT. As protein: CASSQAGSSYNSPLHF.

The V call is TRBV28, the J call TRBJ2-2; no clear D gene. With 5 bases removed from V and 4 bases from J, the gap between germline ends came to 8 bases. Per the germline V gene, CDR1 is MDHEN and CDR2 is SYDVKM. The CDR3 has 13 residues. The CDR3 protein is CASSTSFTGELFF. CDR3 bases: TGTGCCAGCAGTACAAGCTTCACCGGGGAGCTGTTTTTT.

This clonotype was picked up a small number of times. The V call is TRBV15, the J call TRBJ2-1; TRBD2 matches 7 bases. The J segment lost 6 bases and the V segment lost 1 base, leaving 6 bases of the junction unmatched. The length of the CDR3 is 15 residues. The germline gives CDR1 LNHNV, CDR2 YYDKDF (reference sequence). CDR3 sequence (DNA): TGTGCCACCAGCAGAGGTTCTAGCGGAGCCAATGAGCAGTTCTTC. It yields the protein CATSRGSSGANEQFF.

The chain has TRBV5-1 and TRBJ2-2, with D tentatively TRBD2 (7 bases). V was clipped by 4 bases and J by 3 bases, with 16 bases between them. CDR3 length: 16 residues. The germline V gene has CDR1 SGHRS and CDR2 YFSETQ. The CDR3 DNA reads TGCGCCAGCAGCCCCGGGAGGCAGGGGCACACCGGGGAGCTGTTTTTT. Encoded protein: CASSPGRQGHTGELFF.

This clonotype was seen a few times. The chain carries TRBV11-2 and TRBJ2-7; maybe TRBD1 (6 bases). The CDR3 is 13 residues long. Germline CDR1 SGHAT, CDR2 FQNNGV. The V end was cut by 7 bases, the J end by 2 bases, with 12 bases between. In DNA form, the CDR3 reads TGTGCCAGCACACGACAGGCCCCCTACGAGCAGTACTTC. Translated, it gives CASTRQAPYEQYF. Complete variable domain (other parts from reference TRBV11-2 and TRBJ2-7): EAGVAQSPRYKIIEKRQSVAFWCNPISGHATLYWYQQILGQGPKLLIQFQNNGVVDDSQLPKDRFSAERLKGVDSTLKIQPAKLEDSAVYLCASTRQAPYEQYFGPGTRLTVT.

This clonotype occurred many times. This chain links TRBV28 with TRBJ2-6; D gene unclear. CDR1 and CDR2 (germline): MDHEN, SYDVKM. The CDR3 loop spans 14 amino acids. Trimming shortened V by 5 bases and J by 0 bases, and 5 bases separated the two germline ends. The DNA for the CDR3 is TGTGCCAGCAGTCTCCCCTCTGGGGCCAACGTCCTGACTTTC. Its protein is CASSLPSGANVLTF.

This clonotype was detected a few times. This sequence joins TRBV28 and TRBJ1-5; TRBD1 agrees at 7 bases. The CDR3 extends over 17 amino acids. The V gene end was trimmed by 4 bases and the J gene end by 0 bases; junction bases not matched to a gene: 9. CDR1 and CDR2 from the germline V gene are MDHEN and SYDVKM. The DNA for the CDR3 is TGTGCCAGCAGTTCAGCCCACAGGGGAATTAGCAATCAGCCCCAGCATTTT. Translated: CASSSAHRGISNQPQHF.

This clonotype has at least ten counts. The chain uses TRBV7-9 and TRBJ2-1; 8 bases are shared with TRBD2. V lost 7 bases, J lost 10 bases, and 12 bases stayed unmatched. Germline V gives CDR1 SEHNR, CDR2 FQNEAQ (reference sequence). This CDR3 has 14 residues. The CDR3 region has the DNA TGTGCCAGCAAACCGGGACTAGAAGAATACGAGCAGTTCTTC. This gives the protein CASKPGLEEYEQFF.

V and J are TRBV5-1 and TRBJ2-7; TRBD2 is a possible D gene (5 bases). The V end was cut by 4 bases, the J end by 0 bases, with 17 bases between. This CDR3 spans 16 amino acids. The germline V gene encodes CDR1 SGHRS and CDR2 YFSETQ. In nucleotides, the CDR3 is TGCGCCAGCAGCCCCCGGGCACGACGGGGCTCCTACGAGCAGTACTTC. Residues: CASSPRARRGSYEQYF.

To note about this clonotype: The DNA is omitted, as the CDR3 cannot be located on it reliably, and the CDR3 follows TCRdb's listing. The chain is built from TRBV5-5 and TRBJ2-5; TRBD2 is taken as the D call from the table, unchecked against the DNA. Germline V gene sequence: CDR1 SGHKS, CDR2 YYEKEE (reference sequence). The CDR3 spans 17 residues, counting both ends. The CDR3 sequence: CASSFGAGGPAQETQYF.

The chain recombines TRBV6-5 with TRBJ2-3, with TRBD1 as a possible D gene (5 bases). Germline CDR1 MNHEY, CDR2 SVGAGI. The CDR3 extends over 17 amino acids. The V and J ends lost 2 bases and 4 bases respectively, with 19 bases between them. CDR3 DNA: TGTGCCAGCAGTTACCAGGGAAGTGGGTTGGCTCCAGATACGCAGTATTTT. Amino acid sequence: CASSYQGSGLAPDTQYF.

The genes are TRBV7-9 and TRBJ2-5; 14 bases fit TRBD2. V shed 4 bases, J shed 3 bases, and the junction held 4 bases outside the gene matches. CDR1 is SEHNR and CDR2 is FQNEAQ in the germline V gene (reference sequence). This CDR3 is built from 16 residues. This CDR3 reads CASSWGLAGAKETQYF. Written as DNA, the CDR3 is TGTGCCAGCAGCTGGGGACTAGCGGGGGCCAAAGAGACCCAGTACTTC.